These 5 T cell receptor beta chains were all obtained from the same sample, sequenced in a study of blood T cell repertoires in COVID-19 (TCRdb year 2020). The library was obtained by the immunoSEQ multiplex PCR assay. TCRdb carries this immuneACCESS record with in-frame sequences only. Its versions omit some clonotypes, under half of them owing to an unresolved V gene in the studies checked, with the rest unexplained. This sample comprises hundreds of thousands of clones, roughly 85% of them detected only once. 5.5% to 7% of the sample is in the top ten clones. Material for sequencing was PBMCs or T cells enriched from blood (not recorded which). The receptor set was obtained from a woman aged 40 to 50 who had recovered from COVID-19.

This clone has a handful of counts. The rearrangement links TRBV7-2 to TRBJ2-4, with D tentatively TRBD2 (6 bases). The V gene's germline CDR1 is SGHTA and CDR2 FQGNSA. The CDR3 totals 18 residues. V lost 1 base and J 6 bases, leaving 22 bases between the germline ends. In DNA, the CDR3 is TGTGCCAGCAGCTTAGTCCCCAGCGGGCCCGGAGCGAGAAACATTCAGTACTTC. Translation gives CASSLVPSGPGARNIQYF.

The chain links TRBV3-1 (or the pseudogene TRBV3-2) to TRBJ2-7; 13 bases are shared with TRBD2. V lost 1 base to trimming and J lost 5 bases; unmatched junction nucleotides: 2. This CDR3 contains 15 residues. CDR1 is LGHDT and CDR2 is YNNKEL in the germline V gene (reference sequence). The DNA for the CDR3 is TGTGCCAGCAGCCAAGGGACTAGCGGGAGCAACGAGCAGTACTTC. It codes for CASSQGTSGSNEQYF.

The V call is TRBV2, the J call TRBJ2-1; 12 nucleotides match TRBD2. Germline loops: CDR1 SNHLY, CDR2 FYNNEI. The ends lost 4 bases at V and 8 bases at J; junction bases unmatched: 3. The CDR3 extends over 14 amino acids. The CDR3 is CASSATSGSDEQFF. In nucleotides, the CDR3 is TGTGCCAGCAGTGCGACTAGCGGGAGCGATGAGCAGTTCTTC.

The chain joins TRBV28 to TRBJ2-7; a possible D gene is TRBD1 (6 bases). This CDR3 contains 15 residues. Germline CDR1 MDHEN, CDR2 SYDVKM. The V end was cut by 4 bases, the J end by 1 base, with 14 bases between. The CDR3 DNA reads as TGTGCCAGCAGTTCAATCGGTACAGGGTCCTACGAGCAGTACTTC. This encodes CASSSIGTGSYEQYF.

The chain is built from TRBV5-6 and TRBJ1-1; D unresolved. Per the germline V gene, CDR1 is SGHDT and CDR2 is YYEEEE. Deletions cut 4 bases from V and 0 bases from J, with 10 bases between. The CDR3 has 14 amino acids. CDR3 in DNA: TGTGCCAGCAGCATGGATCAGTTGAACACTGAAGCTTTCTTT. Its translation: CASSMDQLNTEAFF.